This T cell receptor (beta chain) was captured by sequencing in a study of human CD8 memory T cell subsets. The authors made TCR beta libraries using UMI-labeled 5' RACE. Original methodology: Between 3,000 and 18,000 functional CDR3 beta clonotypes were found per TCR beta library. TCRdb re-called the 5' RACE reads and gives one entry per CDR3 protein, without DNA. TCRdb, not the authors, supplied the V and J calls. The sample includes roughly 7,700 distinct CDR3 sequences. This CDR3 region has 17 residues. As regards this clonotype: Its cognate antigen is unknown.

General study results and limits: Only minimal overlap was seen between the stem-like memory and the precursor exhausted T cell repertoires. Among T cells, stem-like memory and precursor exhausted subsets showed similarly high diversity, unlike effector memory cells.

RNA originated from duplicate vials containing approximately 150,000 sorted CD8+ T cells per subset. The genes are TRBV21-1 and TRBJ1-2; no DNA is available, so the TRBD1 call from TCRdb remains unchecked. TRBV21-1 is flagged as a pseudogene. This TCR was recovered from a human donor in good health. Sequencing input: CD8+ T cells from PBMCs. CDR3 loop: CASSKAGDRAPNYGYTF.